This is a list of T cell receptor beta chains from one sample in a study of T cell responses to AZD1222 COVID-19 vaccine. Sequencing was performed with immunoSEQ multiplex PCR; in TCRdb, only in-frame clones are kept and a portion is missing. The data hold tens of thousands of clones, with 88% observed a single time. Source: peripheral blood, taken 28 days after the second AZD1222 dose. Every receptor here comes from an adult who received the AZD1222 COVID-19 vaccine. The CDR3 runs from the conserved cysteine through the conserved F or W. The D gene is left open where the match is weak. The size entry is marked missing in some rows and otherwise reads once, few, many or a size class.

clone_size	j_call	d_call	v_call	cdr3_aa	cdr3_nt
.	TRBJ1-2	.	TRBV7-9	CASSSGDPGGYTF	TGTGCCAGCAGTTCAGGGGACCCGGGGGGCTACACCTTC
.	TRBJ2-1	TRBD2	TRBV6-2/TRBV6-3	CASSYRRGSGIYNEQFF	TGTGCCAGCAGTTACCGCCGGGGTAGCGGGATCTACAATGAGCAGTTCTTC
.	TRBJ1-2	.	TRBV19	CASSIAPGSYGYTF	TGTGCCAGTAGTATAGCCCCGGGCAGCTATGGCTACACCTTC
.	TRBJ1-2	.	TRBV6-5	CASSYQPPYGYTF	TGTGCCAGCAGTTACCAACCCCCCTATGGCTACACCTTC
.	TRBJ2-2	TRBD1	TRBV19	CASSMMGAGTGASGELFF	TGTGCCAGTAGTATGATGGGGGCCGGGACAGGGGCCTCCGGGGAGCTGTTTTTT
.	TRBJ2-5	.	TRBV6-5	CASRSQGAGETQYF	TGTGCCAGCAGATCCCAAGGGGCTGGGGAGACCCAGTACTTC
.	TRBJ1-3	.	TRBV7-7	CASSLGTGGSGNTIYF	TGTGCCAGCAGCTTGGGAACAGGCGGGTCTGGAAACACCATATATTTT
.	TRBJ2-2	.	TRBV6-5	CASSYPGGELFF	TGTGCCAGCAGTTACCCAGGGGGGGAGCTGTTTTTT
.	TRBJ1-2	.	TRBV5-8	CASSLTGVQGYTF	TGTGCCAGCAGCTTGACGGGGGTTCAAGGCTACACCTTC
.	TRBJ2-5	TRBD1	TRBV9	CASSGTRDRGWETQYF	TGTGCCAGCAGCGGAACCAGGGACAGGGGATGGGAGACCCAGTACTTC
.	TRBJ1-3	.	TRBV11-2	CASRRESGNTIYF	TGTGCCAGCCGTAGGGAGTCTGGAAACACCATATATTTT
.	TRBJ1-3	.	TRBV6-2/TRBV6-3	CASSAEEDLRSGNTIYF	TGTGCCAGCAGTGCTGAAGAGGACCTCCGCTCTGGAAACACCATATATTTT
.	TRBJ2-7	.	TRBV9	CASSVAFSTRDITYEQYF	TGTGCCAGCAGCGTAGCTTTTTCTACCCGGGACATAACCTACGAGCAGTACTTC
.	TRBJ2-1	.	TRBV29-1	CSVEGPRHHSYNEQFF	TGCAGCGTTGAAGGTCCCCGACACCACTCCTACAATGAGCAGTTCTTC
.	TRBJ1-2	.	TRBV6-5	CASGPEVNYGYTF	TGTGCCAGCGGGCCGGAGGTTAACTATGGCTACACCTTC
once	TRBJ2-7	.	TRBV5-1	CASSQQGLYEQYF	TGCGCCAGCAGTCAACAGGGTTTATACGAGCAGTACTTC
.	TRBJ2-7	.	TRBV6-5	CASSRSYEQYF	TGTGCCAGCAGCCGCTCCTACGAGCAGTACTTC
few	TRBJ1-4	.	TRBV2	CASSEKGGGKLFF	TGTGCCAGCAGTGAAAAGGGAGGGGGAAAACTGTTTTTT
.	TRBJ2-5	.	TRBV11-2	CASSRRGDEGETQYF	TGTGCCAGCAGCCGCCGGGGTGACGAGGGGGAGACCCAGTACTTC
.	TRBJ1-6	.	TRBV7-9	CASSLMVQGIYNSPLHF	TGTGCCAGCAGCTTAATGGTTCAGGGGATATATAATTCACCCCTCCACTTT
.	TRBJ1-1	TRBD1	TRBV7-6	CASSSGQGAVWTEAFF	TGTGCCAGCAGCTCAGGACAGGGGGCTGTGTGGACTGAAGCTTTCTTT
.	TRBJ1-6	TRBD1	TRBV6-5	CASRSGTGLSPLHF	TGTGCCAGCAGGAGCGGGACAGGGTTGTCACCCCTCCACTTT
.	TRBJ2-5	.	TRBV7-9	CASSPGGREETQYF	TGTGCCAGCAGCCCCGGGGGCAGGGAAGAGACCCAGTACTTC
.	TRBJ2-7	.	TRBV24-1	CATSDPTGIPLALEEQYF	TGTGCCACCAGTGACCCCACCGGTATCCCTCTGGCTCTAGAGGAGCAGTACTTC
.	TRBJ2-7	.	TRBV27	CASSFGVAGAFYEQYF	TGTGCCAGCAGTTTCGGCGTGGCGGGGGCTTTCTACGAGCAGTACTTC
.	TRBJ2-7	.	TRBV15	CATSRGDYYEQYF	TGTGCCACCAGCAGAGGGGATTACTACGAGCAGTACTTC
.	TRBJ2-2	TRBD2	TRBV9	CASTLSGGNTGELFF	TGTGCCAGTACTCTTTCGGGAGGGAACACCGGGGAGCTGTTTTTT
few	TRBJ2-4	.	TRBV12-2	CASPREGWNIQYF	TGTGCAAGTCCGCGGGAGGGCTGGAACATTCAGTACTTC
.	TRBJ1-1	.	TRBV18	CASSPPGGRGTEAFF	TGTGCCAGCTCACCACCCGGGGGGAGGGGCACTGAAGCTTTCTTT
.	TRBJ2-5	TRBD2	TRBV5-4	CASSLELAGQETQYF	TGTGCCAGCAGCTTGGAACTAGCGGGGCAAGAGACCCAGTACTTC
.	TRBJ1-5	TRBD1	TRBV7-6	CASSLAGGEDQPQHF	TGTGCCAGCAGCTTAGCAGGGGGCGAGGATCAGCCCCAGCATTTT
.	TRBJ2-7	.	TRBV5-4	CASSLETNYEQYF	TGTGCCAGCAGCTTGGAGACCAACTACGAGCAGTACTTC
.	TRBJ1-1	.	TRBV18	CASSPGTWGMNTEAFF	TGTGCCAGCTCCCCCGGGACGTGGGGAATGAACACTGAAGCTTTCTTT
.	TRBJ1-5	.	TRBV7-2	CASSVQQNQPQHF	TGTGCCAGCAGCGTACAACAGAATCAGCCCCAGCATTTT
once	TRBJ1-2	.	TRBV7-9	CASSIGTLGYTF	TGTGCCAGCAGCATCGGGACTTTGGGCTACACCTTC
.	TRBJ2-7	TRBD1	TRBV27	CASSFGTETYEQYF	TGTGCCAGCAGTTTTGGGACAGAGACTTACGAGCAGTACTTC
.	TRBJ1-6	.	TRBV7-9	CASSGFQTYNSPLHF	TGTGCCAGCAGCGGTTTCCAGACCTATAATTCACCCCTCCACTTT
.	TRBJ1-3	.	TRBV27	CASSPSDGRSGNTIYF	TGTGCCAGCAGTCCCTCGGACGGACGCTCTGGAAACACCATATATTTT
.	TRBJ1-1	.	TRBV29-1	CSVEESEAFF	TGCAGCGTTGAAGAATCTGAAGCTTTCTTT
.	TRBJ1-6	TRBD1	TRBV30	CAWSVQGARGSPLHF	TGTGCCTGGAGTGTACAGGGGGCGCGGGGTTCACCCCTCCACTTT
.	TRBJ1-1	.	TRBV7-3	CASSARGNTEAFF	TGTGCCAGCAGCGCACGCGGGAACACTGAAGCTTTCTTT